This T cell receptor beta chain stems from a study of shared clonotypes between healthy human individuals. On the study more broadly: The donors, a couple of women and a few men, were aged 18 to 49. Each donor's CD8 memory used one plate, CD8 naive two, each CD4 subset three.

Assay used: immunoSEQ multiplex PCR; TCRdb lists only in-frame clones, some missing. This table has about 700,000 clones, 90% to 95% appearing once. Notes on the study in general: Incompleteness in sorted-subset sequencing, despite large depth, was shown by rarefaction. The study found roughly 5% of naive CD4 clonotypes shared across a handful of donors.

Germline V lookup: CDR1 GTSNPN, CDR2 SVGIG (reference sequence). After removal of 7 bases from V and 2 bases from J, the junction contained 14 bases not matched to a gene. The CDR3 spans 16 residues. The naive CD8 fraction comprised CD45RO-negative cells positively selected for CCR7 and excluded terminally differentiated effector memory CD45RA+ cells. Comment on this clone: Its cognate antigen is unknown.

Sequencing was done on a sample of naive CD8+ T cells sorted from blood. V usage is TRBV30 and J usage is TRBJ1-5; 7 bases map to TRBD1. This receptor was obtained from a young man in good health. The CDR3 bases are TGTGCCTTCCACTCATCCGCCGGGACAGGCAATCAGCCCCAGCATTTT. The encoded protein is CAFHSSAGTGNQPQHF.